The 13 T cell receptor beta chains reported below all come from one sample, sequenced in a study of blood T cell repertoires in COVID-19. The protocol was immunoSEQ multiplex PCR, while the TCRdb copy is restricted to in-frame clones and leaves out a portion. The table has approximately 94,000 clones, about 83% seen once. Source material: peripheral blood. These receptors came from a human donor in a cohort sampled during active COVID-19.

This clone was counted a few times. CDR3 in DNA: TGCAGCGCCACACGGGGGGCCTACGAGCAGTACTTC. Translated, it gives CSATRGAYEQYF. V gene TRBV29-1 combines with J gene TRBJ2-7, with TRBD2 matching over 7 bases. V gave up 7 bases and J gave up 2 bases; unmatched junction bases: 5. The CDR3 has 12 residues. Germline-derived CDR1 and CDR2 are SQVTM and ANQGSEA.

This chain joins TRBV7-2 and TRBJ2-1; the D is unclear. The CDR3 is 13 residues long. CDR1 and CDR2 (germline): SGHTA, FQGNSA. V was clipped by 1 base and J by 3 bases, with 4 bases between them. This CDR3 reads CASSLVLYNEQFF. The CDR3 DNA sequence: TGTGCCAGCAGCTTAGTACTCTACAATGAGCAGTTCTTC.

The chain combines TRBV13 with TRBJ2-7, with unresolved D. The CDR3 consists of 14 residues. The germline V gene encodes CDR1 PRHDT and CDR2 FYEKMQ (reference sequence). Between the trimmed V and J ends, which lost 3 bases and 4 bases, there was a span of 13 bases. CDR3 protein: CASSFDGSGYEQYF. CDR3 coding DNA: TGTGCCAGCAGCTTTGACGGGTCTGGGTACGAGCAGTACTTC.

This sequence joins TRBV14 and TRBJ2-3; 11 bases match TRBD1. This CDR3 has 15 amino acids. Germline V CDR1 and CDR2: SGHDN, FVKESK. V was pared by 3 bases and J by 4 bases, with 3 bases of the junction left unmatched. In DNA form, the CDR3 reads TGTGCCAGCAGCCATCCGGGACAGGGGGCAGATACGCAGTATTTT. Translation gives CASSHPGQGADTQYF.

The V and J genes are TRBV9 and TRBJ1-3; TRBD1 matches 10 bases. Germline V gene sequence: CDR1 SGDLS, CDR2 YYNGEE. V shed 0 bases and J 2 bases; nucleotides not matched to a gene: 2. The CDR3 has 16 amino acids. The CDR3 region has the DNA TGTGCCAGCAGCGTAGGTGGACAGGGGGCTGGAAACACCATATATTTT. Its protein is CASSVGGQGAGNTIYF.

This clone has only a few counts. The V and J genes are TRBV6-1 and TRBJ1-3, with D possibly being TRBD1 (6 bases). This CDR3 is built from 17 residues. CDR1 is MNHNS, CDR2 SASEGT, per germline. Trimming left V 2 bases short and J 0 bases short, with 14 bases between. As DNA, the CDR3 is TGTGCCAGCAGTGAAAGATTTGAGGGGGTCTCTGGAAACACCATATATTTT. Amino acid sequence: CASSERFEGVSGNTIYF.

The J gene is TRBJ1-2, the V gene TRBV4-3; tentative D call: TRBD1 (5 bases). V was cut by 6 bases and J by 2 bases, with 13 bases left in between. Germline CDR1 LGHNA, CDR2 YSLEER. The CDR3 length is 14 residues. CDR3 amino acids: CASRPGGGNYGYTF. CDR3 in DNA: TGCGCCAGCAGGCCTGGGGGAGGCAACTATGGCTACACCTTC.

The chain combines TRBV18 with TRBJ2-7, with 8 bases lining up with TRBD1. The V gene's germline CDR1 is KGHSH and CDR2 LQKENI. This CDR3 is 15 amino acids long. V gave up 3 bases and J gave up 3 bases; unmatched junction bases: 7. CDR3 DNA sequence: TGTGCCAGCTCACCCGGACGGACAGGGAACTACGAGCAGTACTTC. Translating it yields CASSPGRTGNYEQYF.

The gene calls are TRBV20-1 and TRBJ2-5; no definite D call. V was pared by 6 bases and J by 5 bases, with 7 bases between. Germline CDR1 DFQATT, CDR2 SNEGSKA (reference sequence). The CDR3 runs 10 residues. CDR3 protein: CSAVPETQYF. The CDR3 bases are TGCAGTGCCGTCCCTGAGACCCAGTACTTC.

This rearrangement joins TRBV5-1 to TRBJ2-7, with D tentatively TRBD1 (6 bases). Trimming pared 4 bases from V and 2 bases from J, leaving 13 bases between. Germline loops: CDR1 SGHRS, CDR2 YFSETQ. The CDR3 length is 14 residues. The CDR3 loop reads CASSTGTPTYEQYF. The CDR3 region has the DNA TGCGCCAGCAGCACCGGGACACCCACCTACGAGCAGTACTTC. Complete variable domain (other parts from reference TRBV5-1 and TRBJ2-7): KAGVTQTPRYLIKTRGQQVTLSCSPISGHRSVSWYQQTPGQGLQFLFEYFSETQRNKGNFPGRFSGRQFSNSRSEMNVSTLELGDSALYLCASSTGTPTYEQYFGPGTRLTVT.

This clone was counted once. This sequence joins TRBV20-1 and TRBJ2-1; D gene uncertain. Between the trimmed V and J ends, which lost 5 bases and 5 bases, there was a span of 7 bases. Looked up from germline, CDR1 is DFQATT and CDR2 is SNEGSKA (reference sequence). CDR3 length: 11 amino acids. CDR3 coding DNA: TGCAGTGCTGACAAAGACAATGAGCAGTTCTTC. This gives the protein CSADKDNEQFF.

The chain links TRBV5-6 to TRBJ2-1; 7 nucleotides match TRBD1. V shed 2 bases and J 4 bases; nucleotides not matched to a gene: 3. The germline V gene encodes CDR1 SGHDT and CDR2 YYEEEE. The CDR3 contains 14 residues. This CDR3 is CASSFPTGYNEQFF. As DNA, the CDR3 is TGTGCCAGCAGCTTCCCGACAGGGTACAATGAGCAGTTCTTC.

The chain links TRBV9 to TRBJ2-2; D is perhaps TRBD1 (5 bases). Deletions cut 0 bases from V and 6 bases from J, with 12 bases between. Germline CDR1 reads SGDLS; CDR2 reads YYNGEE. This CDR3 is built from 15 residues. CDR3 in DNA: TGTGCCAGCAGCGTAGAGGCCAGGGTAGCCGGGGAGCTGTTTTTT. Amino acid sequence: CASSVEARVAGELFF.